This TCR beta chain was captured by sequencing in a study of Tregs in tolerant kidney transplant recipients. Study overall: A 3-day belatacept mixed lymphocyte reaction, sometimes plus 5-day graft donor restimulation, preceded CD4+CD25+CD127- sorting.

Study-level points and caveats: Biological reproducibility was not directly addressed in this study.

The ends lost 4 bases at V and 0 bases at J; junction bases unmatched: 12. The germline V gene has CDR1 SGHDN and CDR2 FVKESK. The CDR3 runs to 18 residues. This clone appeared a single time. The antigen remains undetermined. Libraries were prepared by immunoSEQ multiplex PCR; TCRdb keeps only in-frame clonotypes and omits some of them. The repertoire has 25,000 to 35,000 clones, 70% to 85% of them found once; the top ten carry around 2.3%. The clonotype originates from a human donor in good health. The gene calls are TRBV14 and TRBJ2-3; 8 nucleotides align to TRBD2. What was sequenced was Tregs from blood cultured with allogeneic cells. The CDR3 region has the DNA TGTGCCAGCAGCCCCCTCGTCGGCCGGGGGGGGAGCACAGATACGCAGTATTTT. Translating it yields CASSPLVGRGGSTDTQYF.